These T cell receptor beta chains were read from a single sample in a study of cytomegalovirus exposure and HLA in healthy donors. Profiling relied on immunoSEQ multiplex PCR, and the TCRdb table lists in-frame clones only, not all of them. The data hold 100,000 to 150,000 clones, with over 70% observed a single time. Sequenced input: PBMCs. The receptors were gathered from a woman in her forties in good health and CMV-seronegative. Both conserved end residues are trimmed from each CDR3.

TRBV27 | ASSNWGGTGVGEQY
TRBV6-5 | ASRHPGGAGGYT
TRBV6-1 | ASSEGVNRGDLSYEQY
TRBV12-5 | ASGLDSGELF
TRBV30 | AWSVDPASGNEQF
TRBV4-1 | ASSQDWGTTSYEQY
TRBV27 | ASGTGGHYGYT
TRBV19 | ASSPSGTGTNYGYT
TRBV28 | ASSFGDPGSNQPQH
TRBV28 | ATRAQTYNSPLH
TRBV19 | ASRPGTSGTGELF
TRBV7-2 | ASSPYSSGANVLT
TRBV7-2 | ASSPTGGNNQPQH
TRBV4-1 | ASSQDHGSPEAF
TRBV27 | ASSKPGQHRNEQF
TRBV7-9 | ASSSPLAGGLETQY
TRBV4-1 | ASSQEGLYEAF
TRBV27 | ASSSGVTSGANVLT
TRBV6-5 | ASARQVDQPQH
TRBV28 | ASSSWRRDSKETQY
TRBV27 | ASSALSAGDSNEQF
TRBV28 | ASSLGGLAESYEQY
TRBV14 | ASSHRGGTGGTEAF
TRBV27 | ASSLWEGGPLEQY
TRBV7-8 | ASSKGQGVYEQY
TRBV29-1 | SASPSGRYQETQY
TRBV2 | ASRRGREYTDTQY
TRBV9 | ASSPQGTGGLGYT
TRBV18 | ASSPLTGEGVAF
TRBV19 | ASSQQGVVTEAF
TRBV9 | ASSARLMAQETQY
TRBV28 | ASSSYPGTGIYEQY
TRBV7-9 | ASSLGGLGQETQY
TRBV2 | ARHKGVNTGELF
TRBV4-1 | ASSQGGGLSEQF
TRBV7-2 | ASSLWSGLASQETQY